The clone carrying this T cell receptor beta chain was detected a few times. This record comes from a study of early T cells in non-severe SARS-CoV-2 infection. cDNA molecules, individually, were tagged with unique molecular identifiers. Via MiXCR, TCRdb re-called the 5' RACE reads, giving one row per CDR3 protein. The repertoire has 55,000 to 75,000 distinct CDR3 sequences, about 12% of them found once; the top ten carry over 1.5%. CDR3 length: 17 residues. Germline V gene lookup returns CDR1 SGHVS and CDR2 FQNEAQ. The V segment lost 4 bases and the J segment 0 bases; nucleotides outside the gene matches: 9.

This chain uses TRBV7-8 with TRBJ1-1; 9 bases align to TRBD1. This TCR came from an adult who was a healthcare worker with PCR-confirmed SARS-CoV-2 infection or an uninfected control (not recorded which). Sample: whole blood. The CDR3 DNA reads TGTGCCAGCAGCTACGCAGGACAGGGGCCTTTGAACACTGAAGCTTTCTTT. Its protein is CASSYAGQGPLNTEAFF.